Sequencing of this T cell receptor beta chain was carried out in a study of blood T cell repertoires in COVID-19. Study-level information: In each case, the material was cDNA or gDNA derived from T cells, B-cell-depleted T cells, or PBMCs.

This CDR3 spans 15 amino acids. The V end was cut by 3 bases, the J end by 1 base, with 13 bases between. Germline CDR1 reads LNHDA; CDR2 reads SQIVND (reference sequence). Sequencing was performed with immunoSEQ multiplex PCR; in TCRdb, only in-frame clones are kept and a portion is missing. The sample has about 330,000 clones; around 87% are singletons. What was sequenced was PBMCs or T cells enriched from blood (not recorded which). The V call is TRBV19, the J call TRBJ2-7; D ambiguous. The clonotype was recovered from a woman in her 30s who had recovered from COVID-19. CDR3 coding DNA: TGTGCCAGTAGTATTGCAGGATTCAAGTCCTACGAGCAGTACTTC. Translated, it gives CASSIAGFKSYEQYF.